This T cell receptor (beta chain) was observed in a study of OX40 agonist ivuxolimab in advanced cancers. Study-wide context: Ivuxolimab, which targeted the costimulatory receptor OX40 (CD134), was an agonistic, fully human IgG2 monoclonal antibody. Intravenous ivuxolimab was administered to patients every 2 weeks at six dose levels: 0.01, 0.1, 0.3, 1.5, 3 and 10 mg/kg. Among the roughly 50 dose-escalation patients, around 20 had hepatocellular carcinoma, about 15 melanoma, 9 renal cell carcinoma and 9 head and neck cancer. In the dose-escalation cohort, more than 75% of patients were male, and the mean age was approximately 60 years, with a range of roughly 23 to 85. Patients were allowed to have had prior anti-PD-1, anti-PD-L1 or anti-CTLA-4 therapy, and approximately 41% of the dose-escalation patients had previously received checkpoint inhibitors. Partial responses were achieved by three dose-escalation patients, of whom one had hepatocellular carcinoma and two had cutaneous melanoma. Peripheral TCRbeta sequencing aimed to test whether ivuxolimab altered TCR sequence diversity and caused clonal T-cell expansion. The monotherapy dose-escalation portion (N = 52 patients) of the phase I ivuxolimab trial is reported in the paper. Overall study outcomes, separate from this receptor: Partial responders in the 0.1-3.0 mg/kg groups had among the lowest normalized peripheral clonal expansion, especially among CD8+ T cells. Which antigens the clonally expanded peripheral T cells were specific for was not determined. Low levels of normalized T-cell clonal expansion were also seen in some nonresponding patients. At doses from 0.1 to 3.0 mg/kg, clonal expansion was seen in both CD4+ and CD8+ blood T cells between baseline and week 6. After ivuxolimab, expanded clones were on average more numerous among CD8+ T cells than among CD4+ T cells.

Note on this clone: The antigen it binds to is not known. No quality values exist for individual bases; no much larger clone is one base distant.

The germline V gene supplies CDR1 SGHTS and CDR2 YDEGEE. Trimming accounts for 6 bases at V and 2 bases at J, while the number of junction bases matched to no gene is 13. The CDR3 starts with the cysteine, ends with the phenylalanine, and has 16 residues. Only the CDR3 part of the read is kept: 48 bases, read in frame from the first base. The trial excluded patients who had a history of autoimmune disease or who were on systemic immunosuppression. In every dose cohort, peripheral blood was drawn for TCR sequencing at baseline, cycle 4 day 1, and cycle 7 day 1. Samples came from an open-label, multicenter, first-in-human phase I dose-escalation trial of ivuxolimab. Adults with locally advanced or metastatic melanoma, renal cell carcinoma, hepatocellular carcinoma or head and neck squamous cell carcinoma were enrolled in the trial. CD4+ and CD8+ T cells were sorted separately from peripheral blood before TCR sequencing.

Genomic DNA was isolated from the sorted cells so that the TCRbeta CDR3 region could be sequenced. The immunoSEQ Assay was used for sequencing of TCRbeta CDR3 regions. Sourced from immuneACCESS, this table was stored by TCRdb with only in-frame sequences that have V and J called. A share of the clones is absent; for the studies checked, an unresolved V gene accounts for under half, and the remainder has no known explanation. This sample lists just under 35,000 clones; over 80% were detected once. Around a third of the sample is taken by the ten largest. This receptor was taken from an adult with an advanced solid tumor such as melanoma, head and neck, liver or kidney cancer. This specimen was CD4+ or CD8+ T cells sorted from blood, taken in a trial of the OX40 agonist ivuxolimab. The sequence joins TRBV5-8 to TRBJ2-7; 8 bases in between match TRBD2. Read as DNA, the sequence is TGTGCCAGCACCTCGCTACTAATTAGCGGGACCTACGAGCAGTACTTC. It is translated as CASTSLLISGTYEQYF.